This is a list of T cell receptor beta chains from one sample in a study of blood T cell repertoires in COVID-19. Method: immunoSEQ multiplex PCR; TCRdb's copy keeps in-frame clones and lacks some. The data contain nearly 200,000 clones, 89% of them singletons. Sequenced: PBMCs or T cells enriched from blood (not recorded which). These receptors were collected from a young woman who had recovered from COVID-19. Both conserved end residues are trimmed from each CDR3. Each record gives: V gene, CDR3 protein.

V: TRBV19; CDR3: ASTGATEAF
V: TRBV28; CDR3: ASRDHQTQGAGELF
V: TRBV5-4; CDR3: ASSVSSGGLGETQY
V: TRBV7-6; CDR3: ASSLAPPRHTGELF
V: TRBV7-9; CDR3: ATNGDRSTDTQY
V: TRBV5-4; CDR3: ASSLDLAQETQY
V: TRBV21-1; CDR3: ASSKAGGMSSYEQY
V: TRBV5-5; CDR3: ASSLVGGDEKLF
V: TRBV5-1; CDR3: ASSILPGDGYEQY
V: TRBV28; CDR3: ASSSGGAGDNSPLH
V: TRBV9; CDR3: ASSVSGGAETQY
V: TRBV7-8; CDR3: ASSSPGGGRNTGELF
V: TRBV11-3; CDR3: ASSLTGAGNNEQF
V: TRBV29-1; CDR3: SVEVPENTGELF
V: TRBV30; CDR3: AGGRGRYEQY
V: TRBV6-4; CDR3: ASSGGGETDTQY
V: TRBV6-6; CDR3: ASSYLGTASYEQY
V: TRBV5-1; CDR3: ASSLGGQNQPQH
V: TRBV28; CDR3: ASSLYGTLSNQPQH
V: TRBV7-2; CDR3: ASSLFPMGYT
V: TRBV4-1; CDR3: ASSQEGGNIQY
V: TRBV4-1; CDR3: ASSQDSGQGIRPQH
V: TRBV12-3/TRBV12-4; CDR3: ASSFPRYEQY
V: TRBV18; CDR3: ASSREGPRTNYGYT
V: TRBV27; CDR3: ASSPDTYSNQPQH
V: TRBV6-5; CDR3: ASSYLPGQGVYGYT
V: TRBV7-6; CDR3: ASSPFPPGDQDEKLF
V: TRBV13; CDR3: ASSLGRLAGAPRYQETQY
V: TRBV11-2; CDR3: ASRSSGTALETQY
V: TRBV2; CDR3: ASNDRGDTDTQY
V: TRBV2; CDR3: ASSGDRDQPQH
V: TRBV4-1; CDR3: ASSQDGTRGLNTQY
V: TRBV6-1; CDR3: ASSEAWQAAYSNQPQH
V: TRBV5-6; CDR3: ASSSSRTGTGNTIY
V: TRBV29-1; CDR3: SVLDRGVGARY
V: TRBV15; CDR3: ATSRARGYEQY
V: TRBV6-5; CDR3: ASSYRGLGNQPQH
V: TRBV6-5; CDR3: ASSSDSASKKLF
V: TRBV25-1; CDR3: ASSDGSLGRAEAF
V: TRBV21-1; CDR3: ASSKEGTGPSYSNQPQH
V: TRBV6-1; CDR3: ASSERDGGYEQY
V: TRBV30; CDR3: AWSVGTGRTEAF
V: TRBV4-1; CDR3: ASSHFRGREGYT
V: TRBV9; CDR3: ASSVGTGNNLAKNIQY
V: TRBV28; CDR3: ASSLGGRGYT
V: TRBV30; CDR3: AWSAGQRTNEQF
V: TRBV6-2/TRBV6-3; CDR3: ASSLMTWYTRETQY
V: TRBV6-5; CDR3: ASRGGTGQGNTIY
V: TRBV2; CDR3: ASSRQTEAF